This record looks at one T cell receptor (beta chain) sequence and its context. At one boundary the junction diverges from the germline segment, which might be a read error. The CDR3 covers 13 residues. CDR1 and CDR2 from the germline V gene are KGHSH and LQKENI. CD4+ naive, central memory, regulatory and stem cell-like memory cells were sorted via CD45RO/CCR7/CD25/CD127/CD95/CD27. This sample stems from a study of beta chain features in type 1 diabetes. Every bit of the isolated RNA underwent reverse transcription, so sequencing read expressed TCRB transcripts. This table comes from immunoSEQ multiplex PCR, and its TCRdb copy is limited to in-frame clones, with some not included. The data show hundreds of thousands of clones, around 15% seen once.

This chain connects TRBV18 to TRBJ2-7; D gene uncertain. The specimen was naive CD4+ T cells from blood. The origin of this receptor is a man aged 18-30 years in good health. The CDR3 DNA is TGTGCCAGCTCACCACAGGGAACGAGCAAAGGATCTTTC. It specifies CASSPQGTSKGSF.